Each of the 26 T cell receptor beta chains below was sequenced from the same sample in a study of cytomegalovirus exposure and HLA in healthy donors. The PCR contained 60 Vbeta and 13 Jbeta primers. TCRdb's table, derived via immunoSEQ multiplex PCR, lists solely in-frame clones and lacks some. The table shows about 110,000 clones, with about 80% occurring only once. Sequencing was performed on PBMCs. The origin of the receptors is a man aged 25-40 years in good health and CMV-seronegative.

The CDR3 reads CASSSFSTGLNTEAFF. Here the CDR3 DNA reads TGTGCCAGCAGCTCATTCTCGACAGGACTGAACACTGAAGCTTTCTTT. The rearrangement links TRBV5-4 to TRBJ1-1, with D perhaps matching TRBD1 (6 bases). Between the trimmed V and J ends, which lost 3 bases and 0 bases, there was a span of 15 bases. From germline, CDR1 is SGHNT and CDR2 YYREEE (reference sequence). The CDR3 contains 16 residues.

The CDR3 loop reads CASSELGQGAYEQYF. CDR3 nucleotide sequence: TGTGCCAGCAGTGAGTTGGGACAGGGGGCGTACGAGCAGTACTTC. This rearrangement joins TRBV2 to TRBJ2-7; 12 nucleotides line up with TRBD1. The CDR3 loop spans 15 amino acids. Trimming at V came to 3 bases and at J to 4 bases, leaving 4 bases not matched to a gene. Germline V gives CDR1 SNHLY, CDR2 FYNNEI.

The chain combines TRBV28 with TRBJ1-1; D is uncertain. Trimming stripped 10 bases from V and 11 bases from J, with 14 bases between. CDR3 length: 10 residues. Germline V gene lookup returns CDR1 MDHEN and CDR2 SYDVKM. CDR3: CATQRKRAFF. The CDR3 nucleotides are TGTGCCACCCAACGCAAGAGGGCTTTCTTT.

The gene calls are TRBV27 and TRBJ1-2; tentatively, D is TRBD1 (5 bases). CDR1 is MNHEY and CDR2 is SMNVEV in the germline V gene (reference sequence). This CDR3 spans 13 amino acids. Deletions cut 4 bases from V and 10 bases from J, with 16 bases between. The chain's CDR3 is CASSSSGTLPYTF. The CDR3 DNA sequence: TGTGCCAGCAGTTCCTCCGGGACTCTACCCTACACCTTC.

This clone has just a few counts. The chain couples TRBV7-9 to TRBJ2-1; the D is unclear. CDR3 size: 11 residues. The germline V gene encodes CDR1 SEHNR and CDR2 FQNEAQ (reference sequence). The germline V and J ends were trimmed by 5 bases and 10 bases, with 9 bases remaining between them. The CDR3 spells CASSPTVEQFF. CDR3 DNA: TGTGCCAGCAGCCCTACGGTAGAGCAGTTCTTC. The full variable domain, its missing parts supplied by reference TRBV7-9 and TRBJ2-1, is DTGVSQNPRHKITKRGQNVTFRCDPISEHNRLYWYRQTLGQGPEFLTYFQNEAQLEKSRLLSDRFSAERPKGSFSTLEIQRTEQGDSAMYLCASSPTVEQFFGPGTRLTVL.

This clone was observed a handful of times. V usage is TRBV6-6 and J usage is TRBJ2-1; 11 bases line up with TRBD1. CDR3 length: 16 residues. The V and J ends lost 5 bases and 7 bases, in that order; junction bases with no gene match: 10. Per germline, CDR1 MNHNY and CDR2 SVGAGI (reference sequence). The CDR3 nucleotides read TGTGCCAGCAGTCAACGGACAGGGGGCGGGGGTAATGAGCAGTTCTTC. Translated: CASSQRTGGGGNEQFF.

The chain combines TRBV7-6 with TRBJ2-3; TRBD1 matches 8 bases. This CDR3 is 15 amino acids long. The germline gives CDR1 SGHVS, CDR2 FNYEAQ. V shed 4 bases and J 3 bases; nucleotides not matched to a gene: 6. The CDR3: CASSSGQAGTDTQYF. In nucleotides, the CDR3 is TGTGCCAGCAGCTCGGGACAGGCGGGGACAGATACGCAGTATTTT.

This clone was seen just once. The rearrangement joins TRBV6-5 to TRBJ2-1; D may be TRBD2 (6 bases). Trimming pared 6 bases from V and 3 bases from J, leaving 12 bases between. Germline lookup yields CDR1 MNHEY and CDR2 SVGAGI. This CDR3 is 14 amino acids long. The CDR3 DNA reads as TGTGCCAGCAGAGGGACTTCCATCTACAATGAGCAGTTCTTC. Amino acids: CASRGTSIYNEQFF.

This clone ranks as medium-sized. The V and J genes are TRBV4-1 and TRBJ2-7; TRBD1 matches 8 bases. This CDR3 spans 14 amino acids. V lost 8 bases to trimming and J lost 5 bases; unmatched junction nucleotides: 11. Germline lookup yields CDR1 MGHRA and CDR2 YSYEKL. CDR3 nucleotides: TGCGCCAGCGCCACACGACAGGGGCCGGACGAGCAGTACTTC. Translated: CASATRQGPDEQYF.

This chain links TRBV19 with TRBJ2-2; D ambiguous. V lost 6 bases, J lost 1 base, and 9 bases lay in between. The CDR3 length is 14 residues. Germline CDR1 and CDR2: LNHDA and SQIVND (reference sequence). The CDR3 nucleotides are TGTGCCAGTAGATCCGTAGTGAACACCGGGGAGCTGTTTTTT. Protein sequence: CASRSVVNTGELFF.

The rearrangement links TRBV12-5 to TRBJ1-2, with unresolved D. Trimming removed 2 bases at V and 6 bases at J, with 7 bases between. This CDR3 contains 12 residues. The germline gives CDR1 LGHNT, CDR2 FRNRAP. CDR3 sequence: CASGLPLDGYTF. CDR3 nucleotide sequence: TGTGCTAGTGGTTTGCCCCTTGATGGCTACACCTTC. Drawing the rest from reference TRBV12-5 and TRBJ1-2, the complete variable domain is DARVTQTPRHKVTEMGQEVTMRCQPILGHNTVFWYRQTMMQGLELLAYFRNRAPLDDSGMPKDRFSAEMPDATLATLKIQPSEPRDSAVYFCASGLPLDGYTFGSGTRLTVV.

V usage is TRBV29-1 and J usage is TRBJ1-1; no clear D. Deletions cut 1 base from V and 0 bases from J, with 3 bases between. This CDR3 contains 12 residues. Germline values: CDR1 SQVTM, CDR2 ANQGSEA. The CDR3 reads CSVEVMNTEAFF. The CDR3 region has the DNA TGCAGCGTTGAAGTTATGAACACTGAAGCTTTCTTT.

V and J are TRBV29-1 and TRBJ2-1; D is unclear. Looked up from germline, CDR1 is SQVTM and CDR2 is ANQGSEA. With 1 base removed from V and 8 bases from J, the gap between germline ends came to 6 bases. There are 11 residues in the CDR3. CDR3 nucleotide sequence: TGCAGCGTTGAAGGGGCCGATGAGCAGTTCTTC. The encoded protein is CSVEGADEQFF.

Many counts were recorded for this clone. The chain combines TRBV6-4 with TRBJ2-6; tentative D call: TRBD1 (5 bases). Germline loops: CDR1 MRHNA, CDR2 SNTAGT. The CDR3 is made up of 16 amino acids. The V end lost 3 bases, the J end lost 0 bases, and 9 bases lay between the germline ends. The CDR3 nucleotides are TGTGCCAGCAGTGAGAAAGGACACTCTGGGGCCAACGTCCTGACTTTC. It codes for CASSEKGHSGANVLTF.

The chain has TRBV4-3 and TRBJ2-2; weak D call: TRBD1 (6 bases). Germline CDR1 is LGHNA and CDR2 is YSLEER. Between the trimmed V and J ends, which lost 4 bases and 12 bases, there was a span of 15 bases. The CDR3 contains 13 residues. Here the CDR3 DNA reads TGCGCCAGCAGCCTCCGACTGACAGGAAAGCTGTTTTTT. Protein product: CASSLRLTGKLFF.

This chain connects TRBV7-2 to TRBJ2-5; 9 bases line up with TRBD2. V gave up 5 bases and J gave up 2 bases; unmatched junction bases: 3. The CDR3 is 14 residues long. Germline V gene data show CDR1 as SGHTA and CDR2 as FQGNSA. DNA for the CDR3: TGTGCCAGCAGCCCGGGACTAGCTCAAGAGACCCAGTACTTC. Protein sequence: CASSPGLAQETQYF.

The chain is built from TRBV4-2 and TRBJ1-1; TRBD1 is a possible D gene (6 bases). Germline lookup yields CDR1 LGHNA and CDR2 YNFKEQ. This CDR3 comprises 14 residues. Trimming removed 6 bases from V and 4 bases from J, with 15 bases in between. The CDR3 coding sequence is TGTGCCAGCAGGGAAGGGGGAATACGCACTGAAGCTTTCTTT. Translated: CASREGGIRTEAFF.

The chain has TRBV7-9 and TRBJ2-7, with D perhaps TRBD2 (5 bases). In germline, CDR1 is SEHNR, CDR2 FQNEAQ (reference sequence). Between the trimmed V and J ends, which lost 7 bases and 2 bases, there was a span of 12 bases. The CDR3 length is 13 residues. CDR3: CASNPTGTYEQYF. In DNA form, the CDR3 reads TGTGCCAGCAACCCTACGGGAACCTACGAGCAGTACTTC.

The rearrangement links TRBV6-5 to TRBJ2-7; possible D gene TRBD1, 7 bases. Germline CDR1 reads MNHEY; CDR2 reads SVGAGI. The CDR3 covers 15 residues. V lost 7 bases and J lost 3, with 19 bases in between. The CDR3 region is CASNREGGGIYEQYF. CDR3 bases: TGTGCCAGCAACCGCGAAGGAGGGGGCATCTACGAGCAGTACTTC.

The V call is TRBV4-3, the J call TRBJ2-1, with TRBD2 matching 7 bases. The CDR3 is 15 residues long. Germline V gene data show CDR1 as LGHNA and CDR2 as YSLEER. J was trimmed by 3 bases and V by 4 bases; bases with no gene match: 6. The CDR3 DNA reads TGCGCCAGCAGCCTAGAGCTAGCGGACTACAATGAGCAGTTCTTC. It is translated as CASSLELADYNEQFF.

This clone is a singleton in its sample. This chain connects TRBV11-1 to TRBJ2-3; 9 bases map to TRBD2. Per germline, CDR1 SGHAT and CDR2 FQDESV (reference sequence). The CDR3 is 16 amino acids. V trimming: 8 bases; J trimming: 4 bases; junction bases outside the gene matches: 13. CDR3 in DNA: TGTGCCAGCCGCCTTTTTAGCGGGAGAGGATCAGATACGCAGTATTTT. It specifies CASRLFSGRGSDTQYF.

The rearrangement joins TRBV20-1 to TRBJ2-7, with D possibly TRBD2 on 7 matching bases. The CDR3 extends over 11 amino acids. Germline CDR1 and CDR2: DFQATT and SNEGSKA (reference sequence). Between the trimmed V and J ends, which lost 6 bases and 6 bases, there was a span of 12 bases. CDR3 sequence: CSARRGGEQYF. CDR3 nucleotides: TGCAGTGCCCGAAGGGGGGGCGAGCAGTACTTC.

The V gene is TRBV5-1, the J gene TRBJ2-3; 9 bases match TRBD2. The V and J ends lost 3 bases and 0 bases, in that order; junction bases with no gene match: 5. Germline V CDR1 and CDR2: SGHRS, YFSETQ. CDR3 size: 16 residues. CDR3 protein: CASSSDSGGSTDTQYF. The CDR3 coding sequence is TGCGCCAGCAGCTCAGATAGCGGGGGAAGCACAGATACGCAGTATTTT. Looking up the rest from reference TRBV5-1 and TRBJ2-3 gives the full variable domain: KAGVTQTPRYLIKTRGQQVTLSCSPISGHRSVSWYQQTPGQGLQFLFEYFSETQRNKGNFPGRFSGRQFSNSRSEMNVSTLELGDSALYLCASSSDSGGSTDTQYFGPGTRLTVL.

The chain couples TRBV4-3 to TRBJ2-7; possibly TRBD1 for D (6 bases). V was trimmed by 4 bases and J by 0 bases, leaving 10 bases between them. CDR1 is LGHNA, CDR2 YSLEER, per germline. The CDR3 is made up of 14 amino acids. CDR3 sequence: CASSLQGTSYEQYF. CDR3 nucleotides: TGCGCCAGCAGCCTACAGGGAACCTCCTACGAGCAGTACTTC.

CDR3 residues: CAWATGGYGYTF. The CDR3 bases are TGTGCCTGGGCCACAGGGGGCTATGGCTACACCTTC. The V and J genes are TRBV30 and TRBJ1-2; TRBD1 agrees at 8 bases. Germline CDR1 and CDR2: GTSNPN and SVGIG (reference sequence). This CDR3 has 12 residues. V gave up 5 bases and J gave up 4 bases; unmatched junction bases: 3. The full variable domain, its missing parts supplied by reference TRBV30 and TRBJ1-2, is SQTIHQWPATLVQPVGSPLSLECTVEGTSNPNLYWYRQAAGRGLQLLFYSVGIGQISSEVPQNLSASRPQDRQFILSSKKLLLSDSGFYLCAWATGGYGYTFGSGTRLTVV.

The rearrangement uses TRBV5-1 and TRBJ2-7, with unresolved D. V was clipped by 5 bases and J by 5 bases, with 5 bases between them. From germline, CDR1 is SGHRS and CDR2 YFSETQ. The CDR3 length is 10 residues. CDR3 sequence reads: CASSSHEQYF. Here the CDR3 DNA reads TGCGCCAGCAGTAGCCACGAGCAGTACTTC.